This TCR beta chain was sequenced during a study of OX40 agonist ivuxolimab in advanced cancers. Background on the study: While on treatment, patients had intravenous ivuxolimab at 0.01 to 10 mg/kg every 2 weeks. Regarding the study as a whole: Nonresponders, in some cases, also had low normalized T-cell clonal expansion.

To note about this clone: Its specificity is unknown.

Germline loops: CDR1 SEHNR, CDR2 FQNEAQ (reference sequence). The CDR3 sequence is 18 residues long. The V segment lost 5 bases and the J segment 7 bases; nucleotides outside the gene matches: 16. Assay used: immunoSEQ multiplex PCR; TCRdb lists only in-frame clones, some missing. The sample has over 45,000 clones, approximately 86% seen once; the top ten hold approximately 1.1%. The sample consisted of CD4+ or CD8+ T cells sorted from blood, taken in a trial of the OX40 agonist ivuxolimab. The chain links TRBV7-9 to TRBJ1-4, with 10 bases matching TRBD1. The clonotype originates from an adult with an advanced solid tumor such as melanoma, head and neck, liver or kidney cancer. This CDR3 is CASSRNSLDRGRVEKLFF. The CDR3 DNA reads TGTGCCAGCAGCCGTAATTCCCTTGACAGGGGGCGAGTTGAAAAACTGTTTTTT.